This TCR beta chain was recovered during a study of beta chain features in type 1 diabetes. Expressed TCRB transcripts were sequenced after all isolated RNA was converted to cDNA. Sequenced by immunoSEQ multiplex PCR; TCRdb stores in-frame clones only, minus some. The table has hundreds of thousands of clones, approximately 28% seen once. Study-wide findings and caveats: Any PCR bias toward short templates would affect both groups alike. The study found fewer insertions and more deletions at VDJ junctions in type 1 diabetes patients. Any HLA type influence on TCRB rearrangement was left unresolved here.

As to this clone: Its target is not known.

The sequenced sample consisted of naive CD4+ T cells from blood. This TCR came from a man younger than 30 in good health.

For the CDR3, the DNA is TGCAGCGGAGTGATACGGGACAGGTTCTCCTACGAGCAGTACTTC. Its translation is CSGVIRDRFSYEQYF. The V and J genes are TRBV29-1 and TRBJ2-7, with TRBD1 matching over 8 bases. The V and J ends lost 7 bases and 0 bases, in that order; junction bases with no gene match: 11. The CDR3 is made up of 15 amino acids. Germline V gene sequence: CDR1 SQVTM, CDR2 ANQGSEA.